The rows below give T cell receptor beta chains drawn from one sample of a study of T cell responses to AZD1222 COVID-19 vaccine. The table came from immunoSEQ multiplex PCR; TCRdb's copy has only in-frame clones and leaves some out. The sample has approximately 93,000 clones, around nine tenths seen once. Material: peripheral blood, obtained 28 days after the second AZD1222 dose. The receptors stem from an adult who received the AZD1222 COVID-19 vaccine. Both conserved end residues are part of each CDR3. Each record gives: clone size, J gene, V gene, D gene, CDR3 protein, CDR3 DNA. The D gene is left open where the match is weak. A clone size is listed for some rows: how often the clone was seen (once, few, many), or a class if it is expanded.

NA TRBJ2-1 TRBV10-3 TRBD1 CAIREVPGQGFSGEQFF TGTGCCATCAGGGAAGTACCGGGACAGGGTTTCAGTGGTGAGCAGTTCTTC
once TRBJ2-1 TRBV10-2 TRBD1 CASSDPTGNLISYNEQFF TGCGCCAGCAGTGACCCGACAGGGAACTTAATCTCCTACAATGAGCAGTTCTTC
NA TRBJ2-5 TRBV7-7 TRBD1 CASSRTGPETQYF TGTGCTAGCAGCCGGACAGGACCAGAGACCCAGTACTTC
NA TRBJ2-2 TRBV7-3 TRBD2 CASSLGGGVDTGELFF TGTGCCAGCAGCTTAGGCGGGGGAGTCGACACCGGGGAGCTGTTTTTT
NA TRBJ2-1 TRBV5-6 TRBD2 CASSLQAGVYNEQFF TGTGCCAGCAGCTTGCAAGCGGGGGTCTACAATGAGCAGTTCTTC
NA TRBJ2-1 TRBV6-2/TRBV6-3 TRBD2 CASSYIAGGLGEQFF TGTGCCAGCAGTTATATAGCGGGGGGGCTGGGGGAGCAGTTCTTC
NA TRBJ2-5 TRBV11-1 NA CASSLLAGKQQETQYF TGTGCCAGCAGCTTACTAGCAGGAAAACAGCAAGAGACCCAGTACTTC
NA TRBJ2-1 TRBV7-2 TRBD2 CASSSGRGTIYNEQFF TGTGCCAGCAGCTCCGGGCGGGGGACGATCTACAATGAGCAGTTCTTC
NA TRBJ2-7 TRBV27 TRBD2 CASSLIGGESSYEQYF TGTGCCAGCAGTTTAATCGGGGGGGAAAGCTCCTACGAGCAGTACTTC
NA TRBJ1-1 TRBV5-1 NA CASSLESVSEAFF TGCGCCAGCAGCTTGGAGTCGGTTAGTGAAGCTTTCTTT
few TRBJ2-2 TRBV3-1/TRBV3-2 TRBD2 CASSQLVPSGGAGRWTGELFF TGTGCCAGCAGCCAATTGGTCCCTAGCGGGGGGGCAGGACGTTGGACCGGGGAGCTGTTTTTT
NA TRBJ1-5 TRBV10-3 NA CAIRASIGRDNQPQHF TGTGCCATCCGAGCCTCGATCGGACGGGACAATCAGCCCCAGCATTTT
NA TRBJ1-1 TRBV29-1 NA CSAAKGGNTEAFF TGCAGCGCCGCTAAGGGAGGGAACACTGAAGCTTTCTTT
few TRBJ2-1 TRBV14 TRBD1 CASSPGQGSYNEQFF TGTGCCAGCAGCCCTGGACAGGGTTCCTACAATGAGCAGTTCTTC
NA TRBJ1-1 TRBV19 TRBD1 CASSIPQGANTEAFF TGTGCCAGTAGTATCCCACAGGGGGCGAACACTGAAGCTTTCTTT
NA TRBJ1-3 TRBV11-2 NA CASSLASGQTGDTIYF TGTGCCAGCAGCTTAGCCAGTGGCCAAACGGGTGACACCATATATTTT
NA TRBJ2-7 TRBV3-1/TRBV3-2 NA CASSLYYEQYF TGTGCCAGCAGCCTCTACTACGAGCAGTACTTC
NA TRBJ1-1 TRBV4-2 TRBD1 CASSQKQGAMNTEAFF TGTGCCAGCAGCCAAAAACAGGGGGCGATGAACACTGAAGCTTTCTTT
NA TRBJ2-5 TRBV7-9 NA CAIGALDETQYF TGTGCTATAGGGGCGCTCGACGAGACCCAGTACTTC
NA TRBJ1-3 TRBV19 NA CASSFDGGSGNTIYF TGTGCCAGTAGTTTTGACGGAGGCTCTGGAAACACCATATATTTT
NA TRBJ1-1 TRBV7-3 TRBD1 CASSLTGGYTEAFF TGTGCCAGCAGCTTAACAGGGGGCTACACTGAAGCTTTCTTT
NA TRBJ1-1 TRBV6-2/TRBV6-3 NA CASSYVQLNTEAFF TGTGCCAGCAGTTATGTGCAGCTGAACACTGAAGCTTTCTTT
NA TRBJ1-6 TRBV2 NA CASSEQGGNSPLHF TGTGCCAGCAGTGAACAGGGAGGAAATTCACCCCTCCACTTT
NA TRBJ1-3 TRBV5-4 NA CASSPDSSSSGNTIYF TGTGCCAGCAGCCCGGACTCCTCGAGCTCTGGAAACACCATATATTTT
once TRBJ2-2 TRBV10-1 TRBD2 CAGWGGLNTGELFF TGCGCCGGATGGGGGGGGTTGAACACCGGGGAGCTGTTTTTT
NA TRBJ2-7 TRBV5-1 TRBD2 CASSRGLADTYEQYF TGCGCCAGCAGCAGGGGACTAGCGGATACCTACGAGCAGTACTTC
NA TRBJ1-2 TRBV5-1 NA CASSLLDRDGYTF TGCGCCAGCAGCTTGCTAGACAGAGATGGCTACACCTTC
NA TRBJ1-1 TRBV30 NA CAWSIRVGTEAFF TGTGCCTGGAGCATACGGGTGGGCACTGAAGCTTTCTTT
NA TRBJ2-5 TRBV24-1 TRBD1 CATSGLPGQAQETQYF TGTGCCACCAGTGGGCTACCGGGACAGGCTCAAGAGACCCAGTACTTC
NA TRBJ2-7 TRBV6-2/TRBV6-3 NA CASTYRLAYEQYF TGTGCCAGCACTTACAGGTTAGCCTACGAGCAGTACTTC
NA TRBJ1-5 TRBV7-2 NA CASSLTGNNQPQHF TGTGCCAGCAGCTTAACCGGGAACAATCAGCCCCAGCATTTT
once TRBJ1-2 TRBV27 TRBD1 CASSQTGGGYTF TGTGCCAGCAGTCAGACAGGGGGCGGCTACACCTTC
NA TRBJ2-2 TRBV11-2 TRBD1 CASSLVIGQGITGELFF TGTGCCAGCAGCTTAGTGATAGGACAGGGTATCACCGGGGAGCTGTTTTTT
once TRBJ1-1 TRBV7-9 NA CASSFPEAFF TGTGCCAGCAGCTTCCCTGAAGCTTTCTTT
NA TRBJ2-3 TRBV11-3 NA CASSPGLASTDTQYF TGTGCCAGCAGCCCGGGGCTAGCGAGTACCGATACGCAGTATTTT
NA TRBJ2-7 TRBV6-2/TRBV6-3 NA CASSPGVNEQYF TGTGCCAGCAGCCCAGGGGTTAACGAGCAGTACTTC
NA TRBJ1-1 TRBV7-9 NA CASSLAGSGEAFF TGTGCCAGCAGCTTAGCAGGGTCTGGTGAAGCTTTCTTT
NA TRBJ1-2 TRBV5-1 NA CASSLGQAGYGYTF TGCGCCAGCAGCTTGGGGCAGGCTGGCTATGGCTACACCTTC
NA TRBJ2-2 TRBV6-5 NA CASSPPPGNTGELFF TGTGCCAGCAGCCCCCCGCCAGGGAACACCGGGGAGCTGTTTTTT
once TRBJ1-1 TRBV12-3/TRBV12-4 NA CASSRGTEAFF TGTGCCAGCTCGCGGGGCACTGAAGCTTTCTTT
NA TRBJ1-5 TRBV5-1 NA CASSLAQGQPQHF TGCGCCAGCAGCTTGGCTCAAGGTCAGCCCCAGCATTTT
NA TRBJ2-5 TRBV9 TRBD2 CASSVQSGVETQYF TGTGCCAGCAGCGTACAAAGCGGGGTGGAGACCCAGTACTTC
NA TRBJ2-3 TRBV6-4 NA CASSERGGGTDTQYF TGTGCCAGCAGTGAAAGGGGGGGCGGCACAGATACGCAGTATTTT
once TRBJ1-5 TRBV30 TRBD1 CASSTGGGQPQHF TGTGCCTCCTCGACAGGGGGCGGTCAGCCCCAGCATTTT
NA TRBJ2-7 TRBV7-8 TRBD1 CASSARDRVYEQYF TGTGCCAGCAGCGCCCGGGACAGGGTTTACGAGCAGTACTTC
NA TRBJ2-5 TRBV11-1 TRBD2 CASSLGRRSGRAQYF TGTGCCAGCAGCTTAGGACGGCGGTCGGGGAGGGCCCAGTACTTC
few TRBJ2-7 TRBV9 NA CASSVAPGAVEQYF TGTGCCAGCAGCGTAGCCCCAGGGGCAGTCGAGCAGTACTTC
NA TRBJ1-1 TRBV2 NA CASSERYTEAFF TGTGCCAGCAGTGAACGGTACACTGAAGCTTTCTTT
NA TRBJ2-7 TRBV5-4 NA CASSLPGTGKREQYF TGTGCCAGCAGCTTGCCCGGGACGGGGAAGAGGGAGCAGTACTTC
few TRBJ2-7 TRBV4-1 TRBD2 CASSQVETSGGVSYEQYF TGCGCCAGCAGCCAAGTTGAGACTAGCGGGGGAGTCTCCTACGAGCAGTACTTC
NA TRBJ1-1 TRBV12-3/TRBV12-4 NA CASRGRGWVEAFF TGTGCCAGCAGGGGCAGGGGTTGGGTCGAAGCTTTCTTT
NA TRBJ1-1 TRBV30 NA CAWSPVMEAFF TGTGCCTGGAGCCCTGTGATGGAAGCTTTCTTT
NA TRBJ1-2 TRBV7-9 NA CASSLGLILYGYTF TGTGCCAGCAGCCTAGGACTGATACTCTATGGCTACACCTTC
once TRBJ2-2 TRBV5-1 TRBD2 CASSLASGPGGTGELFF TGCGCCAGCAGCTTGGCCAGTGGCCCCGGGGGGACCGGGGAGCTGTTTTTT
NA TRBJ1-2 TRBV7-9 NA CASSLGSGGDLNYGYTF TGTGCCAGCAGCTTAGGGAGTGGTGGGGATCTTAACTATGGCTACACCTTC
once TRBJ1-6 TRBV9 TRBD1 CASSGPGQGYNSPLHF TGTGCCAGCAGCGGACCGGGACAGGGATATAATTCACCCCTCCACTTT
NA TRBJ2-1 TRBV5-4 NA CASSAGNYNEQFF TGTGCCAGCAGCGCCGGGAACTACAATGAGCAGTTCTTC
NA TRBJ1-1 TRBV29-1 NA CSVFLNTEAFF TGCAGCGTTTTCCTGAACACTGAAGCTTTCTTT
NA TRBJ1-5 TRBV19 NA CASSIGDILQPQHF TGTGCCAGTAGTATCGGAGACATTCTTCAGCCCCAGCATTTT